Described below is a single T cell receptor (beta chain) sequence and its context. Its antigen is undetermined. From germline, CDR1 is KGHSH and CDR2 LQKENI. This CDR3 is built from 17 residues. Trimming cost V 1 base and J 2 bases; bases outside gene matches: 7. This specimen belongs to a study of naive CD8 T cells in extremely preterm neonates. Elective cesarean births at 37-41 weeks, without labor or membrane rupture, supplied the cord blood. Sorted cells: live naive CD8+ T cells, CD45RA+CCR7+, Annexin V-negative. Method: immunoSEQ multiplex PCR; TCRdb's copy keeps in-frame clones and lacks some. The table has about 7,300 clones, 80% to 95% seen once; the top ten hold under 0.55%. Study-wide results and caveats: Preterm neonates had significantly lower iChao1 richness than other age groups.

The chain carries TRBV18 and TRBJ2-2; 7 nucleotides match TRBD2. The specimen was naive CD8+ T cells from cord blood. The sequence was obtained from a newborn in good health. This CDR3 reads CASSPRKREVNTGELFF. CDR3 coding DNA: TGTGCCAGCTCACCACGAAAGCGGGAAGTAAACACCGGGGAGCTGTTTTTT.